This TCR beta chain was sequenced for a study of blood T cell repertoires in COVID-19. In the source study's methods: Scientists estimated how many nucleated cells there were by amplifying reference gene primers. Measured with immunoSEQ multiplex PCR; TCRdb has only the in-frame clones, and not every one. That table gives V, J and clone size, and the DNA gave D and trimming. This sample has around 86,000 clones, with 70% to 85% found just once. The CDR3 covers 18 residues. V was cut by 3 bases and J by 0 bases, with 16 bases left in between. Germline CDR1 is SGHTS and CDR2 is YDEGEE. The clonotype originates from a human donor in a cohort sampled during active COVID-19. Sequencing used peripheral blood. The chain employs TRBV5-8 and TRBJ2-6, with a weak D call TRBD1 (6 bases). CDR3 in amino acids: CASSSNRVIHSGANVLTF. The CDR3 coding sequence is TGTGCCAGCAGCTCGAACAGGGTAATCCACTCTGGGGCCAACGTCCTGACTTTC.